This TCR beta chain came from a study of blood T cell repertoires in COVID-19. As for the study in general: The study drew acute and convalescent COVID-19 samples from the United States, Italy and Spain. PBMCs, B-cell-depleted T cells, or T cells provided the cDNA or gDNA that made up the material.

The protocol was immunoSEQ multiplex PCR, while the TCRdb copy is restricted to in-frame clones and leaves out a portion. The sample yields about 260,000 clones, about 84% seen once. Turning to this clone: One junction end does not reproduce the germline sequence, and a read error may be involved.

CDR3 length: 14 amino acids. Looked up from germline, CDR1 is SQVTM and CDR2 is ANQGSEA. Participants came from around 25 US areas, aged about 18 to 100 years. Researchers sorted participants into cohorts using their self-reported clinical history. Sequencing input: PBMCs or T cells enriched from blood (not recorded which). This clonotype was obtained from a woman aged 45-65 years who had recovered from COVID-19. The chain joins TRBV29-1 to TRBJ2-5, with 10 positions matching TRBD2. CDR3 protein: CSVEAGGRLETQYF. For the CDR3, the DNA is TGCAGCGTCGAAGCGGGAGGGCGGCTAGAGACCCAGTACTTC.